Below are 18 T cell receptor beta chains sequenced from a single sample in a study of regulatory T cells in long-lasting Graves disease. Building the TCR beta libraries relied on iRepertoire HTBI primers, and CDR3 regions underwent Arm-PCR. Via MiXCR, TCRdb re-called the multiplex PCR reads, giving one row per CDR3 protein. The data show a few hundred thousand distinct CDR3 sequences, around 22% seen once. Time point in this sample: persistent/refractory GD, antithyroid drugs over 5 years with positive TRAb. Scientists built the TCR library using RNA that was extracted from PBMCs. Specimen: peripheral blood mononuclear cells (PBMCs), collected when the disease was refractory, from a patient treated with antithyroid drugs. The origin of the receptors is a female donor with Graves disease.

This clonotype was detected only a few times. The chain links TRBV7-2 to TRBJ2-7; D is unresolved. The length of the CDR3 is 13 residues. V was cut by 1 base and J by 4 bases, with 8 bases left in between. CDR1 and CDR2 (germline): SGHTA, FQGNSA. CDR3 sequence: CASSLVVRYEQYF. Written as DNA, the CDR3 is TGTGCCAGCAGCTTAGTTGTGAGGTACGAGCAGTACTTC.

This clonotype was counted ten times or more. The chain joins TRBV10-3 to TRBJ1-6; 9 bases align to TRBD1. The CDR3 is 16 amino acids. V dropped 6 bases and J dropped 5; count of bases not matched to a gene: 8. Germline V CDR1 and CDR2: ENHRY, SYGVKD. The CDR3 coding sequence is TGTGCCATCAGCTTGGGACAGGGAGTCGATAATTCACCCCTCCACTTT. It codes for CAISLGQGVDNSPLHF.

CDR3 sequence reads: CASSPKTAYNQPQHF. CDR3 nucleotides: TGTGCCAGCAGCCCAAAGACAGCCTATAATCAGCCCCAGCATTTT. The rearrangement links TRBV6-1 to TRBJ1-5; perhaps TRBD1 as D (5 bases). V shed 6 bases and J shed 4 bases, with 16 bases lying between them. Germline lookup yields CDR1 MNHNS and CDR2 SASEGT. The CDR3 totals 15 residues.

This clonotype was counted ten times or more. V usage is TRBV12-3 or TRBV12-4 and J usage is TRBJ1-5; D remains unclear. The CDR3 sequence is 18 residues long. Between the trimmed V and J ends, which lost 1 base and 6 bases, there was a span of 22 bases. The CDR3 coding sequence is TGTGCCAGCAGTTTAGGACGGCAGGACCGCAGTGGTGGTCAGCCCCAGCATTTT. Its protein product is CASSLGRQDRSGGQPQHF.

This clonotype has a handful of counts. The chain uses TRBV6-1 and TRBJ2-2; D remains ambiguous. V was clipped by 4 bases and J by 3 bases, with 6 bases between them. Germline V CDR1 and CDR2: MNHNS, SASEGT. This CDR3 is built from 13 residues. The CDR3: CASSVDHTGELFF. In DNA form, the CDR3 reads TGTGCCAGCAGTGTTGATCACACCGGGGAGCTGTTTTTT.

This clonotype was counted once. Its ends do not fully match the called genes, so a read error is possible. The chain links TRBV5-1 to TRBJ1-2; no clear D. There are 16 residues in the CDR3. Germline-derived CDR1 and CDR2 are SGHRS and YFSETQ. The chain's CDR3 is CASSLGVSTAGYSYTF. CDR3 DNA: TGCGCCAGCAGCTTGGGTGTCAGTACGGCTGGCTATAGCTACACCTTC.

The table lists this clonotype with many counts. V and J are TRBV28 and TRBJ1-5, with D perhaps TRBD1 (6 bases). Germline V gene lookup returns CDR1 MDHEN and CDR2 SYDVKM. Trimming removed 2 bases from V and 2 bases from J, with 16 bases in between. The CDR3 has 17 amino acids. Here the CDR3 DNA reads TGTGCCAGCAGTTTAGTGGACAGCTTGTTCGGCAATCAGCCCCAGCATTTT. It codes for CASSLVDSLFGNQPQHF.

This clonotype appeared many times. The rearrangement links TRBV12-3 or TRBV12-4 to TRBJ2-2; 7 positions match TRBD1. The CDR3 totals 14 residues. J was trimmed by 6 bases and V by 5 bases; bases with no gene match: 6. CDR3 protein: CASSLVQGSGELFF. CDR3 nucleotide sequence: TGTGCCAGCAGTCTCGTACAGGGGTCCGGGGAGCTGTTTTTT.

The CDR3 nucleotides read TGTGCCACTCTACCTAGCGGCGGGCCAGATACGCAGTATTTT. Translation: CATLPSGGPDTQYF. The chain is built from TRBV2 and TRBJ2-3, with 7 bases identical to TRBD2. This CDR3 is 14 amino acids long. Germline lookup yields CDR1 SNHLY and CDR2 FYNNEI. With 10 bases clipped from V and 4 bases from J, the junction kept 11 bases outside the gene matches.

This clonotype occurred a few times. CDR3: CASRTGVTNQPQHF. The CDR3, as DNA: TGTGCCAGCCGGACTGGGGTGACCAATCAGCCCCAGCATTTT. The rearrangement links TRBV19 to TRBJ1-5, with D unclear. Germline lookup yields CDR1 LNHDA and CDR2 SQIVND (reference sequence). V shed 9 bases and J shed 3 bases, with 15 bases lying between them. This CDR3 comprises 14 residues.

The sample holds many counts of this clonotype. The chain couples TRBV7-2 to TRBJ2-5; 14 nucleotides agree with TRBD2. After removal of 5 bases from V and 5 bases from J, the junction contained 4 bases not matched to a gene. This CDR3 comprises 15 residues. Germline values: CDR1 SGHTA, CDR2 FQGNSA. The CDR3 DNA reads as TGTGCCAGCAGCCCGGGACTAGCGGGAGCTGAGACCCAGTACTTC. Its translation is CASSPGLAGAETQYF.

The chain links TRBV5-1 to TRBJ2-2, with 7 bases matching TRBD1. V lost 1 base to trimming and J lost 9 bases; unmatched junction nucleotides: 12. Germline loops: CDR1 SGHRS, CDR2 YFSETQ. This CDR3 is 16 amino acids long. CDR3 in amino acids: CASSLRQGVRARELFF. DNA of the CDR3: TGCGCCAGCAGCTTGAGGCAGGGGGTGCGGGCCAGGGAGCTGTTTTTT.

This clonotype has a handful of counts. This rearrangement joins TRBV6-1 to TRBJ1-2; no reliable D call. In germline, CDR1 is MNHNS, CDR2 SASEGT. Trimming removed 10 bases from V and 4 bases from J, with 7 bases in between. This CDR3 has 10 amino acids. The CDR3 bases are TGTGCCACCAGGAGCTATGGCTACACCTTC. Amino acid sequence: CATRSYGYTF.

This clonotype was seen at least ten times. CDR3 sequence: CSALGGAENSPLHF. The DNA of the CDR3 is TGCAGTGCTCTAGGAGGGGCCGAGAATTCACCCCTCCACTTT. This chain connects TRBV20-1 to TRBJ1-6, with D tentatively TRBD1 (5 bases). This CDR3 is 14 amino acids long. Germline loops: CDR1 DFQATT, CDR2 SNEGSKA (reference sequence). V shed 5 bases and J shed 7 bases, with 15 bases lying between them.

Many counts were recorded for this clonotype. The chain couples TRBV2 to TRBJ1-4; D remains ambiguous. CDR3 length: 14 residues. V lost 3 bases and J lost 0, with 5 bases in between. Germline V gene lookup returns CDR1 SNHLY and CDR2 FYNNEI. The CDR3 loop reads CASSDRATNEKLFF. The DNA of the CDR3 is TGTGCCAGCAGTGATAGGGCAACTAATGAAAAACTGTTTTTT.

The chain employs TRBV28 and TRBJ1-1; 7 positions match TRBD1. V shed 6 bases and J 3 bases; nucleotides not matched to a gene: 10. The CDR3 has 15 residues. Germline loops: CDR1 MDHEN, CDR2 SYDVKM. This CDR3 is CASSPVDRDHTEAFF. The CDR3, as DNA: TGTGCCAGCAGCCCTGTCGACAGGGACCACACTGAAGCTTTCTTT.

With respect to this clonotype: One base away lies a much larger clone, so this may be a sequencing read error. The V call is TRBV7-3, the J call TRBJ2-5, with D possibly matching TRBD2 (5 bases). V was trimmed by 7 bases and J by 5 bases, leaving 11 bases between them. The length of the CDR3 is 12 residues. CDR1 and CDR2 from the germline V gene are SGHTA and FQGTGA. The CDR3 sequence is CASKGEGETQYF. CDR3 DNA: TGTGCCAGCAAGGGAGAAGGGGAGACCCAGTACTTC.

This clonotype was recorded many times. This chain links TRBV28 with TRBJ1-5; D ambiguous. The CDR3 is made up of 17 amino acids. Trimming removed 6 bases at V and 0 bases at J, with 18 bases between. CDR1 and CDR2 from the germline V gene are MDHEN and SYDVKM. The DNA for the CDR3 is TGTGCCAGCAGCCACCGCTCGGGCCAGCGTAGCAATCAGCCCCAGCATTTT. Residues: CASSHRSGQRSNQPQHF.